The 17 T cell receptor beta chains below were found in one sample sequenced in a study of human T cells and chemical hapten exposure. The authors' total RNA extraction used unfractionated whole blood. TCRdb processed the 5' RACE reads anew with MiXCR; each CDR3 protein has one entry. The table lists roughly 81,000 distinct CDR3 sequences, 6% to 8.5% of them singletons. The receptors shown here come from a male donor in good health.

This clonotype has a count of ten or more. The J gene is TRBJ2-6, the V gene TRBV6-1, with a possible D match to TRBD2 (5 bases). V was shortened by 4 bases and J by 4 bases, with 8 bases between the two germline ends. The germline gives CDR1 MNHNS, CDR2 SASEGT. The CDR3 contains 14 residues. The CDR3 is CASSGGAGANVLTF. The CDR3 DNA sequence: TGTGCCAGCAGTGGGGGAGCCGGGGCCAACGTCCTGACTTTC.

This clonotype came up a few times. V usage is TRBV6-6 and J usage is TRBJ2-3; 12 bases agree with TRBD2. There are 19 residues in the CDR3. The germline V gene has CDR1 MNHNY and CDR2 SVGAGI (reference sequence). J gave up 0 bases and V 0 bases, and 7 bases lay outside the gene matches. The CDR3: CASSYSILAGGASTDTQYF. The CDR3 DNA follows: TGTGCCAGCAGTTACTCGATACTAGCGGGGGGTGCTAGCACAGATACGCAGTATTTT.

The V gene is TRBV29-1, the J gene TRBJ2-2; 10 nucleotides align to TRBD1. V gave up 7 bases and J gave up 7 bases; unmatched junction bases: 9. Looked up from germline, CDR1 is SQVTM and CDR2 is ANQGSEA. The CDR3 is 14 residues long. The CDR3 protein is CSASGTGDNGELFF. The CDR3 DNA is TGCAGCGCGTCCGGGACAGGGGATAACGGGGAGCTGTTTTTT.

V gene TRBV20-1 combines with J gene TRBJ2-3; unclear D gene. With 0 bases removed from V and 0 bases from J, the gap between germline ends came to 13 bases. Per germline, CDR1 DFQATT and CDR2 SNEGSKA (reference sequence). The CDR3 totals 16 residues. The CDR3 DNA is TGCAGTGCTAGAGACGTTTTCGCGGTCAGCACAGATACGCAGTATTTT. This gives the protein CSARDVFAVSTDTQYF.

This clonotype has just a few counts. V gene TRBV29-1 combines with J gene TRBJ2-3; D is perhaps TRBD2 (6 bases). The V and J ends lost 6 bases and 1 base respectively, with 11 bases between them. This CDR3 is 13 amino acids long. The germline CDR1 and CDR2 sequences are SQVTM and ANQGSEA. CDR3 residues: CSVRLVGTDTQYF. The CDR3 DNA reads TGCAGCGTCCGACTAGTTGGCACAGATACGCAGTATTTT.

The chain is built from TRBV20-1 and TRBJ1-1; D call uncertain. CDR3 length: 12 residues. Germline CDR1 and CDR2: DFQATT and SNEGSKA (reference sequence). V was trimmed by 3 bases and J by 1 base, leaving 6 bases between them. CDR3 sequence reads: CSASRQNTEAFF. In nucleotides, the CDR3 is TGCAGTGCTAGTCGGCAGAACACTGAAGCTTTCTTT.

This clonotype was counted between two and nine times. This rearrangement joins TRBV14 to TRBJ1-1; D gene uncertain. The CDR3 length is 13 residues. The germline V and J ends were trimmed by 0 bases and 5 bases, with 7 bases remaining between them. Germline CDR1 reads SGHDN; CDR2 reads FVKESK. CDR3 amino acids: CASSQEAGTEAFF. DNA for the CDR3: TGTGCCAGCAGCCAAGAGGCGGGGACTGAAGCTTTCTTT.

This clonotype was counted many times. J is TRBJ2-3 and V is TRBV10-3, with TRBD1 matching over 8 bases. J lost 3 bases, V lost 6 bases, and 5 bases had no gene match. Germline V gene sequence: CDR1 ENHRY, CDR2 SYGVKD. The CDR3 is 14 residues long. The CDR3 reads CAIRTGEFTDTQYF. The CDR3 DNA reads as TGTGCCATCAGGACAGGGGAATTTACAGATACGCAGTATTTT.

This clonotype was counted a few times. The chain has TRBV20-1 and TRBJ1-5, with TRBD1 as a possible D gene (6 bases). V was trimmed by 3 bases and J by 4 bases, leaving 13 bases between them. CDR3 size: 14 residues. Germline CDR1 and CDR2: DFQATT and SNEGSKA (reference sequence). CDR3 DNA sequence: TGCAGTGCTAGTATTCAGGGGCGGAATCAGCCCCAGCATTTT. Protein sequence: CSASIQGRNQPQHF.

There are a few counts of this clonotype. The chain employs TRBV2 and TRBJ2-1; D is ambiguous. Per germline, CDR1 SNHLY and CDR2 FYNNEI. V dropped 6 bases and J dropped 5 bases, with 2 bases sitting between them. This CDR3 comprises 10 residues. For the CDR3, the DNA is TGTGCCAGCAGCGACAATGAGCAGTTCTTC. This sequence encodes CASSDNEQFF.

This clonotype has at least ten counts. The chain combines TRBV12-3 or TRBV12-4 with TRBJ1-4; the D gene is possibly TRBD1 (5 bases). V was shortened by 1 base and J by 8 bases, with 8 bases between the two germline ends. CDR3 length equals 13 residues. CDR3 sequence: CASSLEHREKLFF. The DNA of the CDR3 is TGTGCCAGCAGTTTAGAGCACAGGGAAAAACTGTTTTTT.

The chain links TRBV20-1 to TRBJ1-6, with TRBD1 matching 7 bases. V lost 2 bases and J lost 3; bases outside the gene matches: 10. This CDR3 has 17 residues. Germline V CDR1 and CDR2: DFQATT, SNEGSKA (reference sequence). Here the CDR3 reads CSARKQGTPYYNSPLHF. CDR3 coding DNA: TGCAGTGCTAGAAAACAGGGGACTCCCTACTATAATTCACCCCTCCACTTT.

This rearrangement joins TRBV4-1 to TRBJ2-7; TRBD2 might be the D (5 bases). From germline, CDR1 is MGHRA and CDR2 YSYEKL. The CDR3 sequence is 14 residues long. Deletions cut 2 bases from V and 4 bases from J, with 12 bases between. CDR3 DNA sequence: TGCGCCAGCAGCCAATACGTGGACTCGTACGAGCAGTACTTC. It encodes CASSQYVDSYEQYF.

The table lists this clonotype with many counts. V is TRBV10-2 and J is TRBJ2-7; 10 nucleotides align to TRBD1. Germline CDR1 and CDR2: WSHSY and SAAADI. This CDR3 has 14 amino acids. V lost 4 bases to trimming and J lost 0 bases; unmatched junction nucleotides: 0. CDR3 sequence: CASSGTGGSYEQYF. Here the CDR3 DNA reads TGCGCCAGCAGTGGGACAGGGGGCTCCTACGAGCAGTACTTC.

V usage is TRBV25-1 and J usage is TRBJ1-6; 9 bases fit TRBD1. The germline V gene has CDR1 MGHDK and CDR2 SYGVNS. This CDR3 is 16 amino acids long. Trimming cost V 1 base and J 7 bases; bases outside gene matches: 5. CDR3 bases: TGTGCCAGCAGTGAATTCTCGGGACAGGGAAATTCACCCCTCCACTTT. The encoded protein is CASSEFSGQGNSPLHF.

The CDR3 spells CASSLSGTGYAQNIQYF. For the CDR3, the DNA is TGTGCCAGCAGCTTATCCGGGACAGGGTATGCCCAAAACATTCAGTACTTC. This chain connects TRBV7-9 to TRBJ2-4, with 9 bases identical to TRBD1. From germline, CDR1 is SEHNR and CDR2 FQNEAQ (reference sequence). V was clipped by 2 bases and J by 5 bases; unmatched bases: 10. The CDR3 consists of 17 residues. Drawing the rest from reference TRBV7-9 and TRBJ2-4, the complete variable domain is DTGVSQNPRHKITKRGQNVTFRCDPISEHNRLYWYRQTLGQGPEFLTYFQNEAQLEKSRLLSDRFSAERPKGSFSTLEIQRTEQGDSAMYLCASSLSGTGYAQNIQYFGAGTRLSVL.

The J gene is TRBJ2-4, the V gene TRBV12-5, with a tentative D call TRBD2 (6 bases). V was pared by 3 bases and J by 1 base, with 10 bases between. The germline V gene encodes CDR1 LGHNT and CDR2 FRNRAP. The CDR3 runs 15 residues. CDR3 amino acids: CASGFGGTAKNIQYF. CDR3 DNA sequence: TGTGCTAGTGGTTTTGGGGGGACGGCCAAAAACATTCAGTACTTC.